This entry features one T cell receptor beta chain sequence. Its antigen is not known. The record originates from a study of T-cell reconstitution after alpha-beta-depleted transplantation in children. Findings of the study overall: Some patients' high day-60 TCRbeta diversity was traced to surviving recipient T cells and thymic progenitors. Several hundred expanded graft clones reportedly were the source of alpha-beta T cells about two months after transplant.

A library of TCRbeta sequences, prepared with unique molecular identifiers, was generated. Using its own MiXCR run on the PCR reads, TCRdb lists one record per CDR3 protein. The top ten clones hold roughly 27% of a sample with about 1,000,000 distinct CDR3 sequences, roughly 29% of them seen once. Germline loops: CDR1 SGHRS, CDR2 YFSETQ. The CDR3 covers 15 residues. With 0 bases removed from V and 7 bases from J, the gap between germline ends came to 16 bases. The chain links TRBV5-1 to TRBJ1-1, with D tentatively TRBD1 (5 bases). The sample in question was PBMCs, mostly from graft donor cells, obtained 360 days after TCRalphabeta/CD19-depleted stem cell transplant. The sequence was obtained from a boy in the first two years of life who had a stem cell transplant for SCID, so the T cells may come from the graft donor. The CDR3 region has the DNA TGCGCCAGCAGCTTGGAGGATTGGACATGGAGTGAAGCTTTCTTT. Its translation is CASSLEDWTWSEAFF.